A selection of T cell receptor beta chains follows, all from one sample in a study of CD8 T cells in ankylosing spondylitis. A single record per CDR3 protein comes from TCRdb applying MiXCR to the 5' RACE reads. In the table there are more than 150,000 distinct CDR3 sequences, more than 9% of which are singletons. The sequencing input was blood, either unsorted or a sorted T cell fraction (not recorded which). The receptor source for this set is a male donor with ankylosing spondylitis or in good health (not recorded which). CDR3s include the opening cysteine and the closing phenylalanine or tryptophan. Each record gives: D gene, J gene, clone size, V gene, CDR3 DNA, CDR3 protein. D genes are given only for firm matches. Not all rows give a size; the values are once, few, many and, for expanded clones, a class.

>NA|TRBJ1-1|many|TRBV20-1
TGCAGTGCTAATAAGGGACCGGCGAACACTGAAGCTTTCTTT
CSANKGPANTEAFF
>NA|TRBJ1-3|many|TRBV29-1
TGCTCCGTCCAAGCGTTTTCCGGAAACACCACATATTTT
CSVQAFSGNTTYF
>NA|TRBJ2-5|many|TRBV12-3/TRBV12-4
TGTGCCAGCAGTTTTTTGGGTACCCAGTACTTC
CASSFLGTQYF
>TRBD2|TRBJ2-1|NA|TRBV10-3
TGTGCCATCCAGGGCGGCGCGGGAGGCTCCTACAATGAGCAGTTCTTC
CAIQGGAGGSYNEQFF
>NA|TRBJ2-2|many|TRBV12-3/TRBV12-4
TGTGCCAGCGGGACCGGGGAGCTGTTTTTT
CASGTGELFF
>TRBD1|TRBJ2-7|few|TRBV9
TGTGCCAGCAGCGTCACCGGGACAGGGGTCCTCGAGCAGTACTTC
CASSVTGTGVLEQYF
>TRBD2|TRBJ2-7|few|TRBV10-3
TGTGCCATCAGATCTAGCGGGAGGGCCTACGGGCAGTACTTC
CAIRSSGRAYGQYF
>NA|TRBJ1-5|many|TRBV5-1
TGCGCCAGCAGCCCCTCCACAGGGCTGGGTCAGCCCCAGCATTTT
CASSPSTGLGQPQHF
>TRBD2|TRBJ2-5|many|TRBV5-1
TGCGCCAGCAGCTTTAACCCGGGACTAGCGGAAGAGACCCAGTACTTC
CASSFNPGLAEETQYF
>NA|TRBJ2-6|once|TRBV6-1
TGTGCTAGCAGTCGCCTAGGGGCCGGGGCCAACGTCCTGACTTTC
CASSRLGAGANVLTF
>TRBD2|TRBJ2-3|many|TRBV7-8
TGTGCCAGCAGCTTAGTTAGCGGGAGGAGGGCAGATACGCAGTATTTT
CASSLVSGRRADTQYF
>NA|TRBJ2-3|many|TRBV29-1
TGCAGCGTTGCGGAGAGCACAGATACGCAGTATTTT
CSVAESTDTQYF
>TRBD1|TRBJ1-4|many|TRBV5-1
TGCGCCAGCAGCTTGGCCGGAAACAGGGGAGAGAAACTGTTTTTT
CASSLAGNRGEKLFF
>NA|TRBJ1-4|many|TRBV5-1
TGCGCCAGCAGCCCGGACACCCGAACTAATGAAAAACTGTTTTTT
CASSPDTRTNEKLFF
>NA|TRBJ2-3|many|TRBV4-3
TGCGCCAGCAGCCAAGAAACCGGAGACACAGATACGCAGTATTTT
CASSQETGDTDTQYF
>NA|TRBJ1-1|many|TRBV5-1
TGCGCCAGCCTAATATTCACTGAAGCTTTCTTT
CASLIFTEAFF
>NA|TRBJ1-1|NA|TRBV7-2
TGTGCCAGCAGCTACCTTATAATGGGGAACACTGAAGCTTTCTTT
CASSYLIMGNTEAFF
>TRBD1|TRBJ2-6|once|TRBV5-1
TGCGCCAGCAGCTTGGTACAGGGGGTATCTGGGGCCAACGTCCTGACTTTC
CASSLVQGVSGANVLTF
>NA|TRBJ1-2|many|TRBV2
TGTGCCAGCACGACAGACAACTATGGCTACACCTTC
CASTTDNYGYTF
>TRBD1|TRBJ2-5|many|TRBV9
TGTGCCAGCAGCGTAGGCGGACAGGGGCGAGAGACCCAGTACTTC
CASSVGGQGRETQYF
>NA|TRBJ2-1|many|TRBV15
TGTGCCACCAGCAGAGAAGGGGGGGCTTACAATGAGCAGTTCTTC
CATSREGGAYNEQFF
>NA|TRBJ2-3|NA|TRBV7-2
TGTGCCAGCAGCTTAGTTTCTCAGGGGATCACAGATACGCAGTATTTT
CASSLVSQGITDTQYF
>NA|TRBJ1-5|many|TRBV5-6
TGTGCCAGCAGCCGTGGGGGCGCGGGTTACCAGCCCCAGCATTTT
CASSRGGAGYQPQHF
>TRBD1|TRBJ2-2|many|TRBV19
TGTGCCAGTAGTATAGGAGGGGGCGCGAACACCGGGGAGCTGTTTTTT
CASSIGGGANTGELFF
>NA|TRBJ2-4|many|TRBV5-1
TGCGCCAGCAGCCCGTTAGGGGGATCTGCAGCCAAAAACATTCAGTACTTC
CASSPLGGSAAKNIQYF
>TRBD1|TRBJ1-4|NA|TRBV20-1
TGCAGTGCCGTAGCCAGGGGGCTGCCTAATGAAAAACTGTTTTTT
CSAVARGLPNEKLFF
>TRBD1|TRBJ2-7|many|TRBV28
TGTGCCAGCAGTTTATTAGGTAGGGACAGTACCTACGAGCAGTACTTC
CASSLLGRDSTYEQYF
>NA|TRBJ1-6|many|TRBV9
TGTGCCAGCAGCAGAGGGGGATCCGATAATTCACCCCTCCACTTT
CASSRGGSDNSPLHF
>TRBD1|TRBJ2-2|many|TRBV5-1
TGCGCCAGCAGCTCTGCTCGAGAAACAGGGGCCGTACAATTCTTCACCGGGGAGCTGTTTTTT
CASSSARETGAVQFFTGELFF
>NA|TRBJ2-7|NA|TRBV15
TGTGCCACCAGCGCCGTGACTAGGCCAAGTGACGAGCAGTACTTC
CATSAVTRPSDEQYF
>TRBD1|TRBJ1-2|many|TRBV15
TGTGCCACCAGCAGCTCAGGGGGATTTAATATAGAGGGCTACACCTTC
CATSSSGGFNIEGYTF
>NA|TRBJ1-2|many|TRBV6-5
TGTGCCAGCAGCTTAGGGGATAACTATGGCTACACCTTC
CASSLGDNYGYTF
>NA|TRBJ2-5|many|TRBV3-1
TGTGCCAGCATGCGGGATCGCCGAGAGACCCAGTACTTC
CASMRDRRETQYF
>NA|TRBJ1-5|NA|TRBV6-2/TRBV6-3
TGTGCCAGCAGTCAACAGGGCTTTTCTCCCATTAGCAATCAGCCCCAGCATTTT
CASSQQGFSPISNQPQHF
>NA|TRBJ1-1|many|TRBV5-1
TGCGCCAGCCGGGGCGCAGCTACCAACACTGAAGCTTTCTTT
CASRGAATNTEAFF
>NA|TRBJ2-3|many|TRBV29-1
TGCAGCGCCCATAGCACAGATACGCAGTATTTT
CSAHSTDTQYF
>NA|TRBJ2-7|few|TRBV7-6
TGTGCCAGCAGCTCCTCAGACCAAGGCGAGCAGTACTTC
CASSSSDQGEQYF
>NA|TRBJ1-5|many|TRBV29-1
TGCAGCGGCACGGACGGGGGGAATCAGCCCCAGCATTTT
CSGTDGGNQPQHF
>TRBD1|TRBJ2-3|many|TRBV11-2
TGTGCCAGCAGCATCCGGGACAGTTGGACAGATACGCAGTATTTT
CASSIRDSWTDTQYF
>NA|TRBJ2-7|few|TRBV12-5
TGTGCTAGTGGTTTCGGGTCCGAGCAGTACTTC
CASGFGSEQYF
>TRBD2|TRBJ2-5|many|TRBV28
TGTGCCAGCAGTTTAGCGGGGGGCGGGCAAGAGACCCAGTACTTC
CASSLAGGGQETQYF
>TRBD2|TRBJ2-2|NA|TRBV3-1
TGTGCCAGCAGCCAAGATCTCGGCGGGAGGGCTGGCACCGGGGAGCTGTTTTTT
CASSQDLGGRAGTGELFF
>NA|TRBJ2-2|NA|TRBV14
TGTGCCAGCAGCCAAGAAAGAGGGGCCGGGGAGCTGTTTTTT
CASSQERGAGELFF